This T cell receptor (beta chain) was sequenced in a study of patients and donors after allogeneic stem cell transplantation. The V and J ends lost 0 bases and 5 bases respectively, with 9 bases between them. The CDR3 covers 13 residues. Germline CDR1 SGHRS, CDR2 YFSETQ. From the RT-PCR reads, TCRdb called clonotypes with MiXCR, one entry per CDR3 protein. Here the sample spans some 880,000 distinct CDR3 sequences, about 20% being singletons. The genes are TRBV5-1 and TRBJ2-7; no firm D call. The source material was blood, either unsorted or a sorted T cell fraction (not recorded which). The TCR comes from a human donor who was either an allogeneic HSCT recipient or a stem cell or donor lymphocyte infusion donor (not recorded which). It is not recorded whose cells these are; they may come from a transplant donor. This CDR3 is CASSLEPWDEQYF. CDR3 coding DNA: TGCGCCAGCAGCTTGGAACCTTGGGACGAGCAGTACTTC.